These T cell receptor beta chains were read from a single sample in a study of cytomegalovirus exposure and HLA in healthy donors. The assay was immunoSEQ multiplex PCR, and TCRdb's table has in-frame clones only and misses some. The sample lists over 110,000 clones; around four fifths were seen once. The sequenced sample consisted of PBMCs. These TCRs come from a woman aged 30 to 39 in good health and CMV-seronegative. Both conserved end residues are part of each CDR3. The D gene is left open where the match is weak.

NA	11	TRBV30	TRBJ2-3	TGTGCCTGGAGTGGGGGCCCTACGCAGTATTTT	CAWSGGPTQYF
NA	14	TRBV5-1	TRBJ2-3	TGCGCCAGCAGCTTGGGGCAGATCACAGATACGCAGTATTTT	CASSLGQITDTQYF
TRBD1	14	TRBV13	TRBJ2-7	TGTGCCAGCAGCAAAAACGGACAGGGGTACGAGCAGTACTTC	CASSKNGQGYEQYF
NA	15	TRBV5-4	TRBJ1-2	TGTGCCAGCAGCCTAGATAACGGAGGCCCCTATGGCTACACCTTC	CASSLDNGGPYGYTF
NA	11	TRBV2	TRBJ1-1	TGTGCCAGCATCGGGAACACTGAAGCTTTCTTT	CASIGNTEAFF
NA	13	TRBV4-2	TRBJ2-2	TGTGCCAGCAGCCAAGATTTGCGGAGGGAGCTGTTTTTT	CASSQDLRRELFF
TRBD2	16	TRBV7-2	TRBJ2-5	TGTGCCAGCAGCCCCAATCTAGCGGACCCCCAGGAGACCCAGTACTTC	CASSPNLADPQETQYF
TRBD1	15	TRBV19	TRBJ1-1	TGTGCCAGTAAATCTCGGACAGGGGCGAACACTGAAGCTTTCTTT	CASKSRTGANTEAFF
NA	14	TRBV5-5	TRBJ1-1	TGTGCCAGCAGCTTAACTCCCTCGAACACTGAAGCTTTCTTT	CASSLTPSNTEAFF
NA	14	TRBV7-6	TRBJ1-5	TGTGCCAGCAGCCGGGGCGGGGGCGCTGGGCCCCAGCATTTT	CASSRGGGAGPQHF